The T cell receptor beta chain described here comes from a study of neoadjuvant anti-PD-1 for oral cavity cancer. The repertoire was sequenced with immunoSEQ multiplex PCR; TCRdb's copy has only in-frame clones and lacks some. The table has about 61,000 clones, 65% to 85% seen once; the top ten hold 2.5% to 3%. About this clone itself: The antigen is unknown.

Findings and caveats of the study: Treg/Th17 ratio rose with pretreatment blood and fell with post-treatment tumor TCRbeta clonality.

V lost 7 bases, J lost 0 bases, and 8 bases stayed unmatched. The CDR3 covers 15 residues. From germline, CDR1 is MNHNY and CDR2 SVGAGI (reference sequence). The TCR sequence derives from a person between 40 and 80 years old with oral cavity squamous cell carcinoma. The material sequenced was PBMCs, taken before nivolumab (anti-PD-1) treatment. The chain combines TRBV6-6 with TRBJ2-7, with 8 positions matching TRBD1. The CDR3 nucleotides are TGTGCCAGCACCCGTGGACAGGGAACCTCCTACGAGCAGTACTTC. It codes for CASTRGQGTSYEQYF.